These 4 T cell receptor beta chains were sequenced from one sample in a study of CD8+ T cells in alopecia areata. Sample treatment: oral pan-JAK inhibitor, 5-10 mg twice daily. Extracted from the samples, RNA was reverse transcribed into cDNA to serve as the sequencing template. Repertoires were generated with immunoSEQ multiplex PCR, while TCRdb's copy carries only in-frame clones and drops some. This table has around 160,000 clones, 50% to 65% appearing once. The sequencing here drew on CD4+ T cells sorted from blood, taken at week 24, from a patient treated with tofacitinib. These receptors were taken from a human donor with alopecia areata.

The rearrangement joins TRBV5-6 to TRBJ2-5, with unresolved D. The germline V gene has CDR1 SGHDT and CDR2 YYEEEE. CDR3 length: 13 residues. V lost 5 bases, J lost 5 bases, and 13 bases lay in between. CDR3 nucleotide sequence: TGTGCCAGCAGACTCGGTGGCGCGGAGACCCAGTACTTC. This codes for CASRLGGAETQYF. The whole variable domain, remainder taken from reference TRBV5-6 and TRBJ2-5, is DAGVTQSPTHLIKTRGQQVTLRCSPKSGHDTVSWYQQALGQGPQFIFQYYEEEERQRGNFPDRFSGHQFPNYSSELNVNALLLGDSALYLCASRLGGAETQYFGPGTRLLVL.

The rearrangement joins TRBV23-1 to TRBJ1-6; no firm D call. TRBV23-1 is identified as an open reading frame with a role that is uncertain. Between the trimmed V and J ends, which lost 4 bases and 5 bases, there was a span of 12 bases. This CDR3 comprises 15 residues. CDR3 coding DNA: TGCGCCAGCAGTCTAATGTCAGCGAATAATTCACCCCTCCACTTT. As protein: CASSLMSANNSPLHF.

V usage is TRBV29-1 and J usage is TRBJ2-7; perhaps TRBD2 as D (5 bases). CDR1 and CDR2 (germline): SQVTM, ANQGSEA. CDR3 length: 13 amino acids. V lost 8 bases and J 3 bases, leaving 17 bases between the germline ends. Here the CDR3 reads CSFVGDQVYEQYF. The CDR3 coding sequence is TGCAGCTTCGTCGGGGATCAGGTCTACGAGCAGTACTTC.

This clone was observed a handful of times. The CDR3 sequence is CASSFAGSNEAFF. CDR3 sequence (DNA): TGTGCCAGCAGTTTTGCTGGGTCCAATGAAGCTTTCTTT. This chain joins TRBV6-6 and TRBJ1-1, with no clear D. Trimming took 4 bases from V and 7 from J, leaving 13 bases between them. CDR3 length: 13 residues. The germline CDR1 and CDR2 sequences are MNHNY and SVGAGI (reference sequence).